Sequencing of this T cell receptor (beta chain) was carried out in a study of blood T cell repertoires in COVID-19. Study in general: COVID-19 samples collected from the United States, Italy and Spain covered acute and convalescent phases. In each case, the material was cDNA or gDNA derived from T cells, B-cell-depleted T cells, or PBMCs.

Authors' analysis steps: Reference gene primer amplification in the assay estimated nucleated cell counts. TCRdb's table, derived via immunoSEQ multiplex PCR, lists solely in-frame clones and lacks some. The V and J calls and clone size are taken from that table; D and trimming were inferred from the DNA. This repertoire shows 220,000 or so clones, 80% to 85% found once; its top ten account for less than 2.5%. From germline, CDR1 is SGHTA and CDR2 FQGTGA. V was clipped by 0 bases and J by 1 base; unmatched bases: 6. The CDR3 has 17 amino acids. This clone was detected only once. The source material was peripheral blood. The source of this sequence is a woman aged 55-69 years with acute or convalescent COVID-19. The chain uses TRBV7-3 and TRBJ2-7; 10 nucleotides agree with TRBD2. For the CDR3, the DNA is TGTGCCAGCAGCTTAACGAAGCTAGCGGGGGTATCCTACGAGCAGTACTTC. This encodes CASSLTKLAGVSYEQYF.